These T cell receptor beta chains were read from a single sample in a study of T cell responses to AZD1222 COVID-19 vaccine. The assay was immunoSEQ multiplex PCR, and TCRdb's table has in-frame clones only and misses some. This table has 100,000 to 150,000 clones, more than 85% appearing once. The starting material was peripheral blood, obtained on day 0 of AZD1222 vaccination. These receptors were obtained from an adult in good health. The CDR3 runs from the conserved cysteine through the conserved F or W. Each record gives: J gene, V gene, CDR3 protein.

J gene: TRBJ2-7
V gene: TRBV19
CDR3 protein: CASSIDSSLLEQYF

J gene: TRBJ2-3
V gene: TRBV18
CDR3 protein: CASSPVIRGRTDTQYF

J gene: TRBJ2-1
V gene: TRBV6-5
CDR3 protein: CASSYSSGFGNEQFF

J gene: TRBJ1-2
V gene: TRBV18
CDR3 protein: CASSPGPSINYGYTF

J gene: TRBJ1-1
V gene: TRBV27
CDR3 protein: CASSGGTGTEAFF

J gene: TRBJ1-1
V gene: TRBV9
CDR3 protein: CASSPGIGHTEAFF

J gene: TRBJ2-1
V gene: TRBV27
CDR3 protein: CASKGTSSYNEQFF

J gene: TRBJ2-5
V gene: TRBV18
CDR3 protein: CASSPLVSELQETQYF

J gene: TRBJ1-5
V gene: TRBV5-1
CDR3 protein: CASRLAGGSQPQHF

J gene: TRBJ2-5
V gene: TRBV6-1
CDR3 protein: CASSEESQETQYF

J gene: TRBJ2-7
V gene: TRBV28
CDR3 protein: CASSNPGKPGSYEQYF

J gene: TRBJ2-1
V gene: TRBV30
CDR3 protein: CAWSVLGGSSIEQFF

J gene: TRBJ2-7
V gene: TRBV6-5
CDR3 protein: CASSPTGQGVSEQYF

J gene: TRBJ1-6
V gene: TRBV2
CDR3 protein: CASSSRGGSSYNSPLHF

J gene: TRBJ1-3
V gene: TRBV19
CDR3 protein: CASSPPGNTIYF

J gene: TRBJ2-2
V gene: TRBV7-2
CDR3 protein: CASGTGLAGNYGELFF

J gene: TRBJ1-4
V gene: TRBV6-5
CDR3 protein: CASSLQGGFEKLFF

J gene: TRBJ2-7
V gene: TRBV28
CDR3 protein: CASSLTGEDEQYF

J gene: TRBJ2-3
V gene: TRBV2
CDR3 protein: CASGLAVGGDTQYF

J gene: TRBJ2-7
V gene: TRBV28
CDR3 protein: CASSDGARQGTSGYEQYF